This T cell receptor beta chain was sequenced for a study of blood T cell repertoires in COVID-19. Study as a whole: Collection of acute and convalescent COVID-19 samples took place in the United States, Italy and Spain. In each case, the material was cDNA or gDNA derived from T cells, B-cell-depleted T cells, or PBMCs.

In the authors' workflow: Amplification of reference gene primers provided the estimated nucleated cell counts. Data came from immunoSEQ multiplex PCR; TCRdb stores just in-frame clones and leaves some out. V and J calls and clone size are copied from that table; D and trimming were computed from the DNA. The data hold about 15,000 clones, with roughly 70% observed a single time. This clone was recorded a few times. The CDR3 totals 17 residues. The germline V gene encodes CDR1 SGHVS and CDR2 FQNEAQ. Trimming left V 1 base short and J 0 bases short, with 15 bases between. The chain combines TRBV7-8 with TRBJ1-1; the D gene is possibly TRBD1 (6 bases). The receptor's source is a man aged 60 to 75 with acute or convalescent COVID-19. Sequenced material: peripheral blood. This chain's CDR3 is CASSLVRRQAVNTEAFF. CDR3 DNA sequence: TGTGCCAGCAGCTTAGTTAGGCGACAGGCGGTGAACACTGAAGCTTTCTTT.